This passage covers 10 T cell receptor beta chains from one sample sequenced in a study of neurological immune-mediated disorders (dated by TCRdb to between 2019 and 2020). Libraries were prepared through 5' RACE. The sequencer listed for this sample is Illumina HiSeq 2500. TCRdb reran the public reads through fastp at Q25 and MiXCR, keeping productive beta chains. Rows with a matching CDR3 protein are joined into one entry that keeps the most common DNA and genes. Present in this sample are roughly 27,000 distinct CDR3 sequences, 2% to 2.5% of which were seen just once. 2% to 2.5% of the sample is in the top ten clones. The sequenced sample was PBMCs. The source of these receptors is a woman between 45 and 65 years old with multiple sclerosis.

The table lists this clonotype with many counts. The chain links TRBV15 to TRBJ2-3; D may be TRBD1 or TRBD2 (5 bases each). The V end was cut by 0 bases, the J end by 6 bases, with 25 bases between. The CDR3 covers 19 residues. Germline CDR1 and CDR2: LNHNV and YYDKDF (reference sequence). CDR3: CATSRDLPTGDRPDDTQYF. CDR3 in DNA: TGTGCCACCAGCAGAGATCTTCCAACCGGGGACCGCCCAGACGATACGCAGTATTTT.

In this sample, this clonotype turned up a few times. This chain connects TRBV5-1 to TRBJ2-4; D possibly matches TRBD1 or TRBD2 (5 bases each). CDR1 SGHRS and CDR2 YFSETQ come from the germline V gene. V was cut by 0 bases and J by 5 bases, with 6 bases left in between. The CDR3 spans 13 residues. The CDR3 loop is CASSLGGQNIQYF. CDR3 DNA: TGCGCCAGCAGCTTGGGGGGACAAAACATTCAGTACTTC.

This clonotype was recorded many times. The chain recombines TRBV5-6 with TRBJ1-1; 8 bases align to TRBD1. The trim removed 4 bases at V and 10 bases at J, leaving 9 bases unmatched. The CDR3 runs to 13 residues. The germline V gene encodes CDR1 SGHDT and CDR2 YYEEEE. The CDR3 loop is CASSRDRSGLAFF. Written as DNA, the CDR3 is TGTGCCAGCAGCCGGGACAGGTCGGGGCTAGCTTTCTTT.

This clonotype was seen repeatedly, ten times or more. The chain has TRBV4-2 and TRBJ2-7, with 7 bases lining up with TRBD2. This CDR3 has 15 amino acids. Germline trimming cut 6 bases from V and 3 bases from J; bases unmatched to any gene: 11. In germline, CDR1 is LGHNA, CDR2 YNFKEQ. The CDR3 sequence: CASRPTGGQFYEQYF. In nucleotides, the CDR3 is TGTGCCAGCAGACCGACGGGAGGACAATTCTACGAGCAGTACTTC.

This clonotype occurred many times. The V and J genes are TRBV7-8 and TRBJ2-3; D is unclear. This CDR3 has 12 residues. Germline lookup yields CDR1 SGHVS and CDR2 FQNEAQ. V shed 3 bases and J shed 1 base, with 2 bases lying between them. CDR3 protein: CASSLGTDTQYF. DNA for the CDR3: TGTGCCAGCAGCTTGGGCACAGATACGCAGTATTTT.

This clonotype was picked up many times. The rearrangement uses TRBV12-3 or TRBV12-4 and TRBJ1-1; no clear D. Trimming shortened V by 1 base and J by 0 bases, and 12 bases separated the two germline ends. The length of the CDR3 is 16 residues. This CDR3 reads CASSLGLGSVNTEAFF. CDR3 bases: TGTGCCAGCAGTTTAGGGTTAGGCAGCGTGAACACTGAAGCTTTCTTT.

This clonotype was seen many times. The CDR3 protein is CASSQDGWANYGYTF. In DNA, the CDR3 is TGTGCCAGCAGCCAAGACGGGTGGGCTAACTATGGCTACACCTTC. The rearrangement uses TRBV3-1 and TRBJ1-2, with D hard to call. Trimming left V 0 bases short and J 0 bases short, with 8 bases between. CDR1 LGHDT and CDR2 YNNKEL come from the germline V gene (reference sequence). The CDR3 extends over 15 amino acids.

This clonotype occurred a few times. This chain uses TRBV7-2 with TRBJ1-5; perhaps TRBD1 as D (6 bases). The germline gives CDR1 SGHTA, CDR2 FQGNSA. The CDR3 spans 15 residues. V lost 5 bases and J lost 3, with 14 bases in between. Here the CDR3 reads CASSPVTGANQPQHF. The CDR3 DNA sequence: TGTGCCAGCAGCCCAGTGACGGGGGCCAATCAGCCCCAGCATTTT.

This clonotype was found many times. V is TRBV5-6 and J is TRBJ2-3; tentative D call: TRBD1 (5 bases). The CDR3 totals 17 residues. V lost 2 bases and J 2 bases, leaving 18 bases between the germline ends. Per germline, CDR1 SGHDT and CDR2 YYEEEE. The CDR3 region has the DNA TGTGCCAGCAGCTTTCGTCTCATGCAGGGAACCACAGATACGCAGTATTTT. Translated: CASSFRLMQGTTDTQYF.

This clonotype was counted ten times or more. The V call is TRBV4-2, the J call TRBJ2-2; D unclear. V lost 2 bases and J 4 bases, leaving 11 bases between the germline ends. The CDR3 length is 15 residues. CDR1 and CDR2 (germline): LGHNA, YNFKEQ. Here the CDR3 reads CASSQWRLTTGELFF. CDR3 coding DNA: TGTGCCAGCAGCCAATGGCGCCTAACCACCGGGGAGCTGTTTTTT.